This record looks at one T cell receptor beta chain sequence and its context. The data were obtained in a study of technical replicates of blood from a handful of donors. This CDR3 has 15 residues. V was clipped by 5 bases and J by 9 bases; unmatched bases: 11. CDR1 is SGHDN and CDR2 is FVKESK in the germline V gene. Some clones are missing from TCRdb's copy, which holds only in-frame ones; the method was immunoSEQ multiplex PCR. Here the sample spans about 88,000 clones, about 90% being singletons. This chain joins TRBV14 and TRBJ2-1; 9 nucleotides match TRBD2. The sample consisted of T cells isolated from PBMCs. The TCR originated in a human donor in good health. CDR3 sequence reads: CASSVTSGYPPEQFF. The CDR3 region has the DNA TGTGCCAGCAGCGTAACTAGCGGGTACCCCCCTGAGCAGTTCTTC. The whole variable domain, filled in from reference TRBV14 and TRBJ2-1, reads EAGVTQFPSHSVIEKGQTVTLRCDPISGHDNLYWYRRVMGKEIKFLLHFVKESKQDESGMPNNRFLAERTGGTYSTLKVQPAELEDSGVYFCASSVTSGYPPEQFFGPGTRLTVL.